The rows below give T cell receptor beta chains drawn from one sample of a study of blood T cell repertoires in COVID-19. The table came from immunoSEQ multiplex PCR; TCRdb's copy has only in-frame clones and leaves some out. The sample contains about 290,000 clones, approximately 91% of which appear only once. Sequenced input: peripheral blood. These receptors came from a woman between 40 and 50 years old who had recovered from COVID-19. CDR3s include the opening cysteine and the closing phenylalanine or tryptophan. Rows may omit the clone size; those that give it use once, few, many or a size class.

TRBV21-1,NA,CASSKYEGGRTGELFF
TRBV27,NA,CASSSGLAGLETQYF
TRBV11-1,NA,CASKAGASYNSPLHF
TRBV27,NA,CASGSSPATWEYF
TRBV23-1,NA,CASAQTSGLWNEQFF
TRBV6-5,once,CASRMSGGGQPQHF
TRBV28,once,CASSLGTGPYEQYF
TRBV28,NA,CASRLLAGRVDEQFF
TRBV9,NA,CASSVGTDYGYTF
TRBV7-9,NA,CASSLAGRGSSSLHF
TRBV6-5,NA,CASSDRGSGYTF
TRBV13,NA,CASIRPGTGSTEAFF
TRBV10-3,NA,CAISESQLYEQYF
TRBV4-1,NA,CASSQDPTGLVTGAGTDTQYF
TRBV21-1,NA,CASSSPGNQETQYF
TRBV19,NA,CASKAGSGNQPQHF
TRBV7-6,NA,CASSLGGGHSNEKLFF
TRBV10-3,NA,CAISKTSGNSYNEQFF
TRBV6-4,NA,CASPEARISGNTIYF
TRBV23-1,NA,CASSQSGTSGSRYNEQFF
TRBV25-1,NA,CASSAPSGGYTF
TRBV29-1,once,CSVTGSPSYEQYF
TRBV30,NA,CAWSAGTGWAEQYF
TRBV7-2,once,CASSEGTSGSNEQFF
TRBV7-9,few,CASSLGVQGPYEQYF
TRBV4-1,NA,CASSQRLSGESTDTQYF
TRBV30,NA,CAWSAGARDTQYF
TRBV7-9,NA,CASSPGGTKGTEAFF